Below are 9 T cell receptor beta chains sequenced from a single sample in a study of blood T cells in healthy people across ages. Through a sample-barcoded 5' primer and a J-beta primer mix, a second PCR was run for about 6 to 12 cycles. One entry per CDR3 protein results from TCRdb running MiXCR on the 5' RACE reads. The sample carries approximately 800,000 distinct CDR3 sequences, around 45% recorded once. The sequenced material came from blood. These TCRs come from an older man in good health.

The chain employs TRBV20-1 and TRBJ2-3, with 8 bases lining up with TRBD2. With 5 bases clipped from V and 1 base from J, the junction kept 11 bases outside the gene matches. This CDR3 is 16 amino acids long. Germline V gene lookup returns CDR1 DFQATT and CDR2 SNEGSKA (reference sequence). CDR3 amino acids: CSASRQTSEGTDTQYF. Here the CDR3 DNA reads TGCAGTGCTTCAAGACAGACTAGCGAAGGCACAGATACGCAGTATTTT.

The CDR3 loop reads CSSQGSGSPDTQYF. In DNA, the CDR3 is TGCAGCTCCCAGGGTAGCGGGAGTCCAGATACGCAGTATTTT. The chain recombines TRBV29-1 with TRBJ2-3; 9 bases align to TRBD2. Germline trimming cut 8 bases from V and 4 bases from J; bases unmatched to any gene: 10. This CDR3 contains 14 residues. Germline lookup yields CDR1 SQVTM and CDR2 ANQGSEA.

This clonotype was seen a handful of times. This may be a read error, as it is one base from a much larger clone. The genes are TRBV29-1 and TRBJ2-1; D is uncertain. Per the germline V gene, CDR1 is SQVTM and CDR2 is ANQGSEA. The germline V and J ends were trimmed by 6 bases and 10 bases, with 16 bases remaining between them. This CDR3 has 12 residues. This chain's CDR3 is CSVRGSSYEQFF. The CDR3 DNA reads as TGCAGCGTACGAGGCAGCTCCTACGAGCAGTTCTTC.

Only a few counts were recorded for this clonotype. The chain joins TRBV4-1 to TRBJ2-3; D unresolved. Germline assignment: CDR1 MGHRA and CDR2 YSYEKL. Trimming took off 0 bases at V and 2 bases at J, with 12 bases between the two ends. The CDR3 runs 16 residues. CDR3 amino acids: CASSQDTSPITDTQYF. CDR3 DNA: TGCGCCAGCAGCCAAGATACCTCCCCAATCACAGATACGCAGTATTTT.

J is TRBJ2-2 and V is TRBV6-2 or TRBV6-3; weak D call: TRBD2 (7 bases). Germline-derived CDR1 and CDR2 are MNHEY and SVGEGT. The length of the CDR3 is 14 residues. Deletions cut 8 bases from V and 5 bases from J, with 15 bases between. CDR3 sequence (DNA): TGTGCCAGCCTACGGGGGGCCGGAACCGGGGAGCTGTTTTTT. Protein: CASLRGAGTGELFF.

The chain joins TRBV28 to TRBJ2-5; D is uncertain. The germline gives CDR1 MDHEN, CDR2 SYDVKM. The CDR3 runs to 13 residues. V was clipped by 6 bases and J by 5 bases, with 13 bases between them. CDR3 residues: CASRATDAETQYF. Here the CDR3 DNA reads TGTGCCAGCAGGGCAACGGACGCTGAGACCCAGTACTTC.

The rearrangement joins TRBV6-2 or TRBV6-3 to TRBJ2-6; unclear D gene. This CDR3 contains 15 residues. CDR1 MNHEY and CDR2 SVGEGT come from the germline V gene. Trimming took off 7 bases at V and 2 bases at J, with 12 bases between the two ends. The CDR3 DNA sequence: TGTGCCAGCAACCGCCCCGGCGCTGGGGCCAACGTCCTGACTTTC. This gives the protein CASNRPGAGANVLTF.

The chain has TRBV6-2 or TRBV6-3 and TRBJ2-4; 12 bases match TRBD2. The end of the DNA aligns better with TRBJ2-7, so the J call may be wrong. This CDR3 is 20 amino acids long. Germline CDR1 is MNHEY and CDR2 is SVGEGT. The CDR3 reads CASSYALQGGVGLAGSEQYF. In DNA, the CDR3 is TGTGCCAGCAGTTACGCGTTACAGGGGGGCGTTGGACTAGCGGGAAGCGAGCAGTACTTC.

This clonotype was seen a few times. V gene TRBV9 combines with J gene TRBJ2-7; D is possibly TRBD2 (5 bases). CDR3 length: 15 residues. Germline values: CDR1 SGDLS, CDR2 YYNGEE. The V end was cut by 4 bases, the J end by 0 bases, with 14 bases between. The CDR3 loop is CASSKGERSSYEQYF. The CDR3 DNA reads TGTGCCAGCAGCAAAGGCGAGCGGAGCTCCTACGAGCAGTACTTC.